This passage covers 30 T cell receptor delta chains from one sample sequenced in a study of γδ T cells in repeated Plasmodium falciparum infection. Vgamma9/Vdelta2+ and Vdelta2-negative gammadelta T cells were flow-sorted from PBMC for bulk sequencing. TCRdb reprocessed the multiplex PCR reads using CATT. The table lists about 51,000 delta-chain clones, roughly 2% of them singletons, with around 24% in the top ten. What was sequenced was gamma-delta T cells from blood. These receptors were collected from a pool of human donors (malaria-infected and uninfected, not separated).

On this clone itself: One base separates it from a far larger clone, so it is likely a read error. The chain is built from TRDV1 and TRDJ1, with 7 positions matching TRDD2. TCRdb carries no J gene annotation; the J gene was assigned here by matching the DNA with germline. The V gene's germline CDR1 is TSWWSYY and CDR2 QGS. After removal of 4 bases from V and 0 bases from J, the junction contained 11 bases not matched to a gene. This CDR3 has 17 amino acids. Here the CDR3 reads CALGGLTFLLYTDKLIF. The CDR3, as DNA: TGTGCTCTTGGGGGTCTTACCTTCCTCCTGTACACCGATAAACTCATCTTT.

There are a few counts of this clone. A far larger clone is one base from this, pointing to a likely read error. Other DNA sequences in the sample encode the same CDR3. The V gene is listed as TRDV2; no J gene was called; the table's D gene call, TRDD3, was not cross checked with the DNA. Per germline, CDR1 GEAIGNYY and CDR2 EKD. The CDR3 sequence is 20 residues long. DNA of the CDR3: TGTGCCTGTGACTTCCGTGCTGGGAGATACTCCCCCTGGGACACCCGACAGATGTTCTTC. Translated, it gives CACDFRAGRYSPWDTRQMFF.

V and J are TRDV1 and TRDJ1, with a weak D call TRDD3 (5 bases). No J gene was available from TCRdb, and it was assigned here by a germline match of the DNA. CDR3 size: 16 residues. From germline, CDR1 is TSWWSYY and CDR2 QGS. V gave up 6 bases and J gave up 8 bases, with 25 bases separating them. CDR3 nucleotide sequence: TGTGCTCTTGGAAATCCTGGGAGACTCAAAAAAGAGAAACTCATCTTT. This encodes CALGNPGRLKKEKLIF.

There are many counts of this clone. This likely reflects a read error, since a far larger clone is one base away. This sample also contains other DNA sequences that code for the same CDR3. The CDR3 bases are TGTGCCTGTGACACCGTCTTAACTGGGGGATACGCTAAGAAGAAGCATAGCGATAAACTCATCTTT. Encoded protein: CACDTVLTGGYAKKKHSDKLIF. This chain links TRDV2 with TRDJ1; 13 nucleotides agree with TRDD3. Here the J gene came from matching the DNA to germline, since TCRdb omits it. Germline trimming cut 0 bases from V and 4 bases from J; bases unmatched to any gene: 22. CDR1 and CDR2 (germline): GEAIGNYY, EKD. This CDR3 is 22 amino acids long.

Concerning this clone: The protein TCRdb gives is from a much larger clone and does not agree with this DNA's translation at residue 22, likely a read error; the protein shown here comes from the DNA. V usage is TRDV3 and J usage is TRDJ1; 9 nucleotides align to TRDD3. In germline, CDR1 is TVYSNPD, CDR2 GDNSRS (reference sequence). Unmatched junction bases numbered 48, after V lost 4 bases and J lost 3 bases. The CDR3 consists of 27 residues. CDR3 in DNA: TGTGCCTCCCCTAAAACCCGGAGTGGCCTACCCAGATTACTGGGGGACAGGCCCAAGGTATACGCCGATAAACTCATCTTT. The encoded protein is CASPKTRSGLPRLLGDRPKVYADKLIF.

This clone was observed a handful of times. The protein in TCRdb stems from a much larger clone and differs at residue 12 from this DNA's translation, likely a read error; here the protein is translated from the DNA. No J gene was assigned, while the V gene was called as TRDV3; whether TRDD3, the table's D call, matches the DNA was not checked. The CDR3 runs to 14 residues. Germline assignment: CDR1 TVYSNPD and CDR2 GDNSRS (reference sequence). Here the CDR3 DNA reads TGTGCCGAAATTTCGCTGGGGGATACCGATAAACCCATCTTT. It encodes CAEISLGDTDKPIF.

This clone turned up a few times. The TCRdb protein, from a much larger clone, departs from this DNA's translation at residue 18, likely by read error; the protein shown derives from the DNA. The V gene is listed as TRDV1; no J gene was called; the tabulated D call, TRDD3, remains unverified against the DNA. The CDR3 has 20 residues. Germline loops: CDR1 TSWWSYY, CDR2 QGS. The CDR3 DNA reads TGTGCTCTTGGGGAATCCTCCTACGTCTGGGGGATACCGGGAGGCGATAAATTCATCTTT. Its protein is CALGESSYVWGIPGGDKFIF.

With respect to this clone: This likely reflects a read error, since a far larger clone is one base away. The same CDR3 arises from other DNA sequences in this sample as well. The chain has TRDV2 and TRDJ1, with D possibly TRDD2 on 5 matching bases. Here the J gene came from matching the DNA to germline, since TCRdb omits it. The CDR3 is 15 amino acids. The germline V gene encodes CDR1 GEAIGNYY and CDR2 EKD. V lost 0 bases to trimming and J lost 0 bases, with 10 bases between them. The CDR3 sequence is CACDTVSSHTDKLIF. CDR3 in DNA: TGTGCCTGTGACACCGTTTCCTCCCACACCGATAAACTCATCTTT.

A word on this clone: One base separates it from a far larger clone, so it is likely a read error. Additional DNA sequences in this sample encode the identical CDR3. CDR3 DNA: TGTGCTCTCGGGTCCACTTATCCGCTGGGGGATAAACTCATCTTT. Amino acid sequence: CALGSTYPLGDKLIF. The J gene is TRDJ1, the V gene TRDV1; possible D gene TRDD3, 6 bases. This CDR3 has 15 residues. V was cut by 9 bases and J by 5 bases, with 22 bases left in between. Germline-derived CDR1 and CDR2 are TSWWSYY and QGS.

This clone was seen at least ten times. The TCRdb protein, from a much larger clone, departs from this DNA's translation at residue 12, likely by read error; the protein shown derives from the DNA. The V and J genes are TRAV36/DV7 and TRDJ3; TRDD3 aligns across 7 bases. TCRdb lists no J gene, so it was determined here by aligning the DNA to germline. Germline loops: CDR1 VTNFRS, CDR2 LTSSGIE (reference sequence). The trim removed 0 bases at V and 2 bases at J, leaving 14 bases unmatched. The CDR3 spans 20 residues. The CDR3 DNA is TGTGCTGTGGAGGTACTGGGGACGCCATTACGCCCCTGGGACACCCGACAGATGTTTTTC. Translating it yields CAVEVLGTPLRPWDTRQMFF.

This clone has a count of ten or more. The protein that TCRdb holds for this DNA derives from a much larger clone and differs from the translated DNA at residue 11, which likely indicates a read error; the protein shown here is translated from the DNA. The chain combines TRDV3 with TRDJ1; 8 bases match TRDD2. The J segment lost 3 bases and the V segment lost 2 bases, leaving 14 bases of the junction unmatched. The germline V gene has CDR1 TVYSNPD and CDR2 GDNSRS (reference sequence). The CDR3 covers 16 residues. The CDR3 region has the DNA TGTGCCTTTCGCTTCCTACTAGGACTGTACGCCGATAAACTCATCTTT. This gives the protein CAFRFLLGLYADKLIF.

This clone has a handful of counts. With only one base between it and a far larger clone, this is likely a read error. The sample holds other DNA sequences that translate to the same CDR3. The chain has TRDV2 and TRDJ1; 9 positions match TRDD3. The J gene is absent in TCRdb and was assigned here via DNA matching to germline. CDR3 length: 15 amino acids. J was trimmed by 3 bases and V by 7 bases; bases with no gene match: 11. The germline V gene has CDR1 GEAIGNYY and CDR2 EKD. The chain's CDR3 is CACDVLGETSDKLIF. CDR3 sequence (DNA): TGTGCCTGCGACGTACTGGGGGAGACCTCCGATAAACTCATCTTT.

There are many counts of this clone. The protein that TCRdb holds for this DNA derives from a much larger clone and differs from the translated DNA at residue 6, which likely indicates a read error; the protein shown here is translated from the DNA. This chain links TRDV1 with TRDJ1; TRDD3 matches at 8 bases. Since TCRdb gives no J gene, matching the DNA to germline was used here to assign it. V trimming: 4 bases; J trimming: 5 bases; junction bases outside the gene matches: 33. Germline loops: CDR1 TSWWSYY, CDR2 QGS. The CDR3 covers 23 residues. The CDR3 sequence is CALGVSSIPFHSTGGRAQDKLIF. CDR3 nucleotides: TGTGCTCTTGGGGTTTCGTCTATTCCCTTCCACAGTACTGGGGGGCGAGCCCAGGATAAACTCATCTTT.

The sample holds many counts of this clone. It differs at one base from a far larger clone, so likely a read error. Other DNA sequences from this sample encode an identical CDR3 as well. V usage is TRDV2 and J usage is TRDJ1, with 13 bases matching TRDD3. There are 20 residues in the CDR3. V lost 0 bases, J lost 0 bases, and 12 bases stayed unmatched. Germline V gene sequence: CDR1 GEAIGNYY, CDR2 EKD. CDR3 DNA sequence: TGTGCCTGTGACACCCTCCAACTGGGGGATACGGACTCGTACACCGATAAACTCATCTTT. Translating it yields CACDTLQLGDTDSYTDKLIF.

This clone was seen at least ten times. TCRdb shows a much larger clone's protein in place of this DNA's translation, and the two differ at residue 6, likely through a read error; the protein shown is translated from the DNA. This chain uses TRAV38-2/DV8 with TRDJ1; D might be TRDD3 (6 bases). No J gene is reported in TCRdb; it was inferred here by comparing the DNA with germline. The CDR3 extends over 20 amino acids. CDR1 is TSESDYY and CDR2 is QEAYKQQN in the germline V gene. The V and J ends lost 1 base and 5 bases respectively, with 30 bases between them. CDR3 DNA sequence: TGTGCTTATAGGAGCAGCACTGCTTTCCGAGTCGGGGATCGCAGGGATAAACTCATCTTT. Amino acids: CAYRSSTAFRVGDRRDKLIF.

In its sample, this clone was seen many times. A far larger clone is one base from this, pointing to a likely read error. The same CDR3 arises from other DNA sequences in this sample as well. The chain links TRDV1 to TRDJ1, with 10 nucleotides matching TRDD3. CDR3 length equals 19 residues. The germline CDR1 and CDR2 sequences are TSWWSYY and QGS. J lost 1 base, V lost 3 bases, and 14 bases had no gene match. The CDR3 DNA reads TGTGCTCTTGGGGAGCGTTCCCCCAACTGGGGGATCCCCACCGATAAACTCATCTTT. Translation gives CALGERSPNWGIPTDKLIF.

This clone has more than one count but fewer than ten. Since a far larger clone is one base different, this is likely a read error. Other nucleotide sequences from this sample produce the same CDR3. This chain joins TRDV1 and TRDJ1, with 11 bases matching TRDD3. The CDR3 length is 25 residues. In germline, CDR1 is TSWWSYY, CDR2 QGS. Written as DNA, the CDR3 is TGTGCTCTCGGGGAACGGACTTCCTACTTTTGGGGGATACGAAGGCATGTGGGGCGGACCGATAAACTCATCTTT. Its translation is CALGERTSYFWGIRRHVGRTDKLIF.

This clone was counted a few times. The protein TCRdb lists belongs to a much larger clone and differs from this DNA's translation at residue 12, which points to a read error; the protein shown is made from the DNA. The chain combines TRDV2 with TRDJ1, with 8 bases lining up with TRDD3. TCRdb gives no J gene; it was assigned here by matching the DNA to germline. Germline-derived CDR1 and CDR2 are GEAIGNYY and EKD. The CDR3 contains 16 residues. This chain's CDR3 is CACDTWGIKYTGKLIF. The CDR3 nucleotides read TGTGCCTGTGACACTTGGGGGATCAAGTACACCGGTAAACTCATCTTT.

This clone was observed at least ten times. A far larger clone lies a single base away; this is likely a read error. This sample includes further DNA sequences coding for the same CDR3. The J gene is TRDJ1, the V gene TRDV2, with 9 bases fitting TRDD3. The J gene comes from matching the DNA to germline here; TCRdb lacks it. The CDR3 covers 18 residues. J lost 3 bases, V lost 0 bases, and 13 bases had no gene match. Germline V gene data show CDR1 as GEAIGNYY and CDR2 as EKD. CDR3 region: CACDTGSLLGEHPDKLIF. As DNA, the CDR3 is TGTGCCTGTGACACCGGGTCCTTACTGGGGGAGCACCCCGATAAACTCATCTTT.

This clone was observed a handful of times. The protein given by TCRdb reflects a much larger clone and differs at residue 17 from this DNA's translation, likely from a read error; the protein shown is the DNA's translation. V gene TRDV1 combines with J gene TRDJ1; TRDD3 aligns across 9 bases. The J gene, absent from TCRdb, was called here by matching the DNA to germline. This CDR3 contains 22 residues. Germline V CDR1 and CDR2: TSWWSYY, QGS. V dropped 8 bases and J dropped 3; count of bases not matched to a gene: 31. The CDR3 spells CALRSEGWGINIDSLEADKLIF. CDR3 bases: TGTGCTCTTAGGTCGGAGGGGTGGGGGATAAATATAGACTCACTTGAAGCCGATAAACTCATCTTT.

This clone was found many times. A read error likely explains why the TCRdb protein, taken from a much larger clone, differs from this DNA's translation at residue 3; the protein shown is translated from the DNA. V is TRDV1 and J is TRDJ1; weak D call: TRDD3 (6 bases). CDR1 is TSWWSYY and CDR2 is QGS in the germline V gene. The CDR3 extends over 20 amino acids. The CDR3 region is CAIGELQVRGCPYYTDKLIF. CDR3 in DNA: TGTGCTATTGGGGAACTTCAGGTCCGGGGATGCCCCTATTACACCGATAAACTCATCTTT.

This clone has at least ten counts. The likely explanation is a read error, given a far larger clone one base away. Other nucleotide sequences in the sample specify the same CDR3. The chain joins TRDV3 to TRDJ1; TRDD3 matches at 9 bases. From germline, CDR1 is TVYSNPD and CDR2 GDNSRS (reference sequence). This CDR3 region has 18 residues. J lost 2 bases, V lost 1 base, and 17 bases had no gene match. The chain's CDR3 is CAFTPVLGDTEMTDKLIF. In DNA, the CDR3 is TGTGCCTTTACCCCAGTACTGGGGGACACGGAGATGACCGATAAACTCATCTTT. Variable domain in full (rest from reference TRDV3 and TRDJ1): CDKVTQSSPDQTVASGSEVVLLCTYDTVYSNPDLFWYRIRPDYSFQFVFYGDNSRSEGADFTQGRFSVKHILTQKAFHLVISPVRTEDSATYYCAFTPVLGDTEMTDKLIFGKGTRVTVEP.

Remarks on this clone: TCRdb's protein, taken from a much larger clone, differs from this DNA's translation at residue 5, likely owing to a read error; the protein displayed comes from the DNA. In DNA form, the CDR3 reads TGTGCCTTCCTCCTCCTCCGGGAGCACTGGGGGATACGCTTGACAGCACAACTCTTCTTT. Amino acids: CAFLLLREHWGIRLTAQLFF. The V gene is TRDV3, the J gene TRDJ2; 13 nucleotides agree with TRDD3. The J gene was not available in TCRdb and was assigned here by matching the DNA to germline segments. Per the germline V gene, CDR1 is TVYSNPD and CDR2 is GDNSRS (reference sequence). The CDR3 totals 20 residues. J was trimmed by 2 bases and V by 3 bases; bases with no gene match: 18.

This clone was observed many times. A far larger clone is only one base removed, so a read error is likely. Other DNA sequences from this sample encode an identical CDR3 as well. The chain combines TRDV1 with TRDJ1; tentative D call: TRDD2 (7 bases). Germline V gene lookup returns CDR1 TSWWSYY and CDR2 QGS. The CDR3 extends over 21 amino acids. The CDR3 DNA reads TGTGCTCTTGGGCGTCTCCTTCCTTTATTGGGGATCCCCATGTACACCGATAAGCTCATCTTT. This encodes CALGRLLPLLGIPMYTDKLIF.

Details on this clone: TCRdb attributes to this sequence the protein of a much larger clone, which differs from the DNA translation at residue 19; a read error is likely, and the protein displayed is translated from the DNA. V and J are TRDV1 and TRDJ2, with 7 bases aligning to TRDD3. TCRdb is silent on the J gene; assignment here came from matching the DNA to germline. The CDR3 has 24 residues. V trimming: 5 bases; J trimming: 6 bases; junction bases outside the gene matches: 36. CDR1 and CDR2 (germline): TSWWSYY, QGS. DNA of the CDR3: TGTGCTCTTGGGAAGCGTTTGGCAATACTTTTCAAACTCCTTGGGGATATGTCGTCAGCACAACTCTTCTTT. Its translation: CALGKRLAILFKLLGDMSSAQLFF.

This clone has a count of ten or more. A read error likely explains why the TCRdb protein, taken from a much larger clone, differs from this DNA's translation at residue 11; the protein shown is translated from the DNA. CDR3 in amino acids: CACDTVRLGGDPGTDKLIF. For the CDR3, the DNA is TGTGCCTGTGACACCGTAAGGTTGGGGGGGGACCCGGGGACCGATAAACTCATCTTT. The chain joins TRDV2 to TRDJ1; maybe TRDD3 (6 bases). The J gene was missing in TCRdb and was found by matching the end of the DNA to germline. This CDR3 is 19 amino acids long. Germline V lookup: CDR1 GEAIGNYY, CDR2 EKD. Trimming pared 0 bases from V and 2 bases from J, leaving 24 bases between.

This clone came up many times. This probably arose from a read error, given a far larger clone one base away. Distinct nucleotide sequences in the sample also encode this CDR3. CDR3 in DNA: TGTGCCTGTGACACTGTGGGACAGCCAGACCACACCGATAAACTCATCTTT. It specifies CACDTVGQPDHTDKLIF. This chain connects TRDV2 to TRDJ1; D ambiguous. This CDR3 region has 17 residues. CDR1 and CDR2 (germline): GEAIGNYY, EKD. V lost 1 base and J lost 0, with 17 bases in between.

This clone showed up just a few times. This likely came from a read error, as a far larger clone is one base away. The chain links TRDV1 to TRDJ2; 11 positions match TRDD3. As TCRdb names no J gene, one was assigned here on the basis of a DNA match to germline. V shed 0 bases, J shed 1 base, and the junction held 16 bases outside the gene matches. The CDR3 loop spans 22 amino acids. The germline gives CDR1 TSWWSYY, CDR2 QGS. Written as DNA, the CDR3 is TGTGCTCTTGGGGAACTCTCGTTCCTTGGGGGATACGGCCACTATTTGACAGCACAACTCTTCTTT. Residues: CALGELSFLGGYGHYLTAQLFF.

The table lists this clone with a few counts. The protein recorded in TCRdb matches a much larger clone and deviates from this DNA's translation at residue 16, suggesting a read error; the protein here is obtained by translating the DNA. The rearrangement uses TRDV1 and TRDJ1, with 12 bases that match TRDD3. No J gene was available from TCRdb, and it was assigned here by a germline match of the DNA. This CDR3 spans 20 amino acids. J lost 6 bases, V lost 5 bases, and 22 bases had no gene match. Germline CDR1 and CDR2: TSWWSYY and QGS. The CDR3 sequence is CALGRGKTPWTGGYRYKLIF. The CDR3, as DNA: TGTGCTCTTGGGAGAGGGAAGACCCCCTGGACTGGGGGATACCGATATAAACTCATCTTT.

A remark on this clone: With a far larger clone one base away, a read error is the likely cause. This sample includes further DNA sequences coding for the same CDR3. The rearrangement joins TRDV1 to TRDJ1; 10 positions match TRDD3. The J gene, missing from TCRdb, was assigned here through DNA to germline matching. Germline CDR1 reads TSWWSYY; CDR2 reads QGS. V gave up 3 bases and J gave up 2 bases; unmatched junction bases: 21. This CDR3 spans 21 amino acids. The CDR3 spells CALGEPRFLRRWGIPTDKLIF. The CDR3 DNA reads TGTGCTCTTGGGGAGCCCCGTTTCCTACGTAGGTGGGGGATACCAACCGATAAACTCATCTTT.